The 23 T cell receptor beta chains reported below all come from one sample, sequenced in a study of relationships among human T cell subsets. TCR alpha and beta CDR3s were amplified from mRNA by semiquantitative ARM-PCR. Tagged nested gene-specific primers were used first, then communal superprimers amplified exponentially. Each CDR3 protein gets one entry after TCRdb re-called the multiplex PCR reads with MiXCR. The data contain about 7,300 distinct CDR3 sequences, 70% of them singletons. Anti-CD45RA microbeads isolated naive and transitional T cells from pooled CD4+ and CD8+ cells. The sequencing input was naive and transitional (CD45RA+) T cells sorted from blood. Receptors originate from a man between 40 and 49 years old in good health.

The chain uses TRBV11-2 and TRBJ1-1; D ambiguous. CDR1 and CDR2 from the germline V gene are SGHAT and FQNNGV. Trimming cost V 1 base and J 0 bases, with 3 bases left between them. The CDR3 runs 13 residues. CDR3: CASSLVVNTEAFF. CDR3 bases: TGTGCCAGCAGCTTAGTCGTGAACACTGAAGCTTTCTTT. The whole variable domain, filled in from reference TRBV11-2 and TRBJ1-1, reads EAGVAQSPRYKIIEKRQSVAFWCNPISGHATLYWYQQILGQGPKLLIQFQNNGVVDDSQLPKDRFSAERLKGVDSTLKIQPAKLEDSAVYLCASSLVVNTEAFFGQGTRLTVV.

The chain employs TRBV14 and TRBJ2-1; D is perhaps TRBD1 or TRBD2 (5 bases each). Germline CDR1 SGHDN, CDR2 FVKESK. This CDR3 is 13 amino acids long. The ends were cut back, 5 bases at V and 9 bases at J, with 14 bases in the middle. The CDR3 sequence is CASSTRQGAEQFF. CDR3 nucleotide sequence: TGTGCCAGCAGCACTCGGCAGGGAGCTGAGCAGTTCTTC.

This clonotype was picked up a small number of times. The chain has TRBV7-9 and TRBJ1-5, with TRBD1 as a possible D gene (5 bases). The CDR3 spans 13 residues. Germline V gene data show CDR1 as SEHNR and CDR2 as FQNEAQ (reference sequence). V was pared by 5 bases and J by 7 bases, with 12 bases between. The CDR3 is CASSLREGQPQHF. The CDR3 DNA reads TGTGCCAGCAGCCTCAGGGAAGGACAGCCCCAGCATTTT.

The CDR3 reads CASSYSAGGFTEAFF. CDR3 nucleotides: TGTGCCAGCAGTTACTCGGCAGGGGGCTTCACTGAAGCTTTCTTT. The chain recombines TRBV6-5 with TRBJ1-1, with 8 bases fitting TRBD1. Trimming removed 0 bases from V and 4 bases from J; junction bases left unmatched: 4. CDR1 is MNHEY, CDR2 SVGAGI, per germline. This CDR3 contains 15 residues.

V gene TRBV27 combines with J gene TRBJ2-5, with D unresolved. Germline V gene data show CDR1 as MNHEY and CDR2 as SMNVEV (reference sequence). The CDR3 is made up of 12 amino acids. V was pared by 6 bases and J by 3 bases, with 8 bases between. CDR3 in amino acids: CASSGPEETQYF. The CDR3 DNA follows: TGTGCCAGCAGCGGACCTGAAGAGACCCAGTACTTC.

This sequence joins TRBV5-8 and TRBJ2-1, with a possible D match to TRBD2 (6 bases). Trimming stripped 0 bases from V and 3 bases from J, with 10 bases between. Germline loops: CDR1 SGHTS, CDR2 YDEGEE. The CDR3 length is 15 residues. CDR3 protein: CASSLGLALYNEQFF. CDR3 sequence (DNA): TGTGCCAGCAGCTTGGGGCTAGCGCTCTACAATGAGCAGTTCTTC.

The V and J genes are TRBV28 and TRBJ2-7; 8 nucleotides agree with TRBD1. Germline V gene data show CDR1 as MDHEN and CDR2 as SYDVKM. There are 15 residues in the CDR3. Trimming at V came to 6 bases and at J to 2 bases, leaving 9 bases not matched to a gene. CDR3 in amino acids: CASRSGGQETYEQYF. The CDR3 coding sequence is TGTGCCAGCAGATCAGGGGGACAGGAAACCTACGAGCAGTACTTC.

V and J are TRBV28 and TRBJ1-1; D gene ambiguous. Per germline, CDR1 MDHEN and CDR2 SYDVKM. Trimming took off 6 bases at V and 6 bases at J, with 14 bases between the two ends. The CDR3 length is 13 residues. The CDR3 reads CASSPRTYSEAFF. DNA for the CDR3: TGTGCCAGCAGCCCTCGGACCTACTCTGAAGCTTTCTTT.

This chain joins TRBV5-5 and TRBJ1-2, with D maybe TRBD1 (5 bases). The CDR3 contains 12 residues. Trimming cost V 4 bases and J 4 bases, with 8 bases left between them. Germline CDR1 is SGHKS and CDR2 is YYEKEE (reference sequence). CDR3 sequence reads: CASSRDGYGYTF. The CDR3 DNA sequence: TGTGCCAGCAGCCGGGACGGCTATGGCTACACCTTC. Full variable domain (outside the CDR3, taken from reference TRBV5-5 and TRBJ1-2): DAGVTQSPTHLIKTRGQQVTLRCSPISGHKSVSWYQQVLGQGPQFIFQYYEKEERGRGNFPDRFSARQFPNYSSELNVNALLLGDSALYLCASSRDGYGYTFGSGTRLTVV.

The sample holds one count of this clonotype. The chain is built from TRBV11-2 and TRBJ1-1; D perhaps matches TRBD1 (5 bases). The CDR3 covers 14 residues. From germline, CDR1 is SGHAT and CDR2 FQNNGV. Trimming removed 5 bases from V and 4 bases from J, with 14 bases in between. CDR3: CASSLQGTGTEAFF. The CDR3 DNA reads as TGTGCCAGCAGCCTTCAGGGTACGGGCACTGAAGCTTTCTTT.

As to this clonotype: The junction and the germline gene differ at one end; a read error may be behind it. This sequence joins TRBV28 and TRBJ1-2, with 7 bases lining up with TRBD1. The CDR3 consists of 15 residues. CDR1 MDHEN and CDR2 SYDVKM come from the germline V gene. The CDR3 sequence: CASSIWDSLAFGYTF. For the CDR3, the DNA is TGTGCCAGCAGTATATGGGACAGTCTGGCGTTTGGCTACACCTTC.

This sequence joins TRBV11-2 and TRBJ2-5; no clear D gene. There are 13 residues in the CDR3. From germline, CDR1 is SGHAT and CDR2 FQNNGV. Deletions cut 2 bases from V and 2 bases from J, with 6 bases between. The CDR3: CASSLSIQETQYF. The CDR3 DNA reads TGTGCCAGCAGCTTATCTATACAAGAGACCCAGTACTTC.

This chain connects TRBV11-2 to TRBJ2-1; D uncertain. Trimming removed 5 bases from V and 2 bases from J, with 7 bases in between. Germline CDR1 and CDR2: SGHAT and FQNNGV. The CDR3 covers 13 residues. Here the CDR3 reads CASSLDTYNEQFF. DNA for the CDR3: TGTGCCAGCAGCCTCGACACCTACAATGAGCAGTTCTTC.

CDR3 amino acids: CASSLTGASNQPQHF. As DNA, the CDR3 is TGTGCCAGCAGTTTAACGGGGGCCAGCAATCAGCCCCAGCATTTT. V is TRBV27 and J is TRBJ1-5, with D maybe TRBD1 (6 bases). Germline CDR1 is MNHEY and CDR2 is SMNVEV (reference sequence). V was pared by 2 bases and J by 1 base, with 9 bases between. The CDR3 extends over 15 amino acids.

The chain links TRBV27 to TRBJ1-5, with D tentatively TRBD1 (6 bases). Germline V CDR1 and CDR2: MNHEY, SMNVEV (reference sequence). Trimming pared 2 bases from V and 4 bases from J, leaving 12 bases between. The CDR3 is made up of 15 amino acids. CDR3 DNA: TGTGCCAGCAGTTTAGGAAGGGGGGGTAATCAGCCCCAGCATTTT. Protein: CASSLGRGGNQPQHF.

This clonotype was seen once. This chain uses TRBV5-4 with TRBJ2-5; 7 bases map to TRBD2. The CDR3 is 13 residues long. Trimming cost V 3 bases and J 5 bases; bases outside gene matches: 4. Looked up from germline, CDR1 is SGHNT and CDR2 is YYREEE (reference sequence). The CDR3 DNA reads as TGTGCCAGCAGCTACCGACTAGCTGAGACCCAGTACTTC. This codes for CASSYRLAETQYF.

This clonotype was seen only a few times. The chain has TRBV6-5 and TRBJ1-1, with D tentatively TRBD1 (5 bases). CDR3 length equals 11 residues. Trimming pared 6 bases from V and 8 bases from J, leaving 10 bases between. Germline CDR1 reads MNHEY; CDR2 reads SVGAGI. CDR3 bases: TGTGCCAGCAGCCCCGGGACGGAAGCTTTCTTT. Translation gives CASSPGTEAFF.

The CDR3 is CASSLASFRRADTQYF. CDR3 DNA sequence: TGTGCCAGCAGCTTAGCCTCTTTTCGGAGGGCAGATACGCAGTATTTT. This chain connects TRBV11-2 to TRBJ2-3, with D maybe TRBD2 (6 bases). There are 16 residues in the CDR3. Per the germline V gene, CDR1 is SGHAT and CDR2 is FQNNGV. Trimming cost V 1 base and J 4 bases, with 15 bases left between them. The complete variable domain, with remaining parts taken from reference TRBV11-2 and TRBJ2-3, reads EAGVAQSPRYKIIEKRQSVAFWCNPISGHATLYWYQQILGQGPKLLIQFQNNGVVDDSQLPKDRFSAERLKGVDSTLKIQPAKLEDSAVYLCASSLASFRRADTQYFGPGTRLTVL.

V gene TRBV12-3 or TRBV12-4 combines with J gene TRBJ2-5; D possibly corresponds to TRBD1 (5 bases). Deletions cut 1 base from V and 2 bases from J, with 5 bases between. CDR3 length: 13 amino acids. In DNA, the CDR3 is TGTGCCAGCAGTTTAGGACAGCAAGAGACCCAGTACTTC. Its translation: CASSLGQQETQYF.

The chain is built from TRBV5-1 and TRBJ2-5; D possibly uses TRBD1 or TRBD2 (6 bases each). This CDR3 spans 13 amino acids. Germline V gene data show CDR1 as SGHRS and CDR2 as YFSETQ. V was clipped by 4 bases and J by 2 bases, with 9 bases between them. The chain's CDR3 is CASSGGRQETQYF. In nucleotides, the CDR3 is TGCGCCAGCAGCGGGGGGCGACAAGAGACCCAGTACTTC. Filled out from reference TRBV5-1 and TRBJ2-5, the complete variable domain reads KAGVTQTPRYLIKTRGQQVTLSCSPISGHRSVSWYQQTPGQGLQFLFEYFSETQRNKGNFPGRFSGRQFSNSRSEMNVSTLELGDSALYLCASSGGRQETQYFGPGTRLLVL.

The chain joins TRBV7-6 to TRBJ2-5; the D gene is possibly TRBD2 (6 bases). CDR1 is SGHVS and CDR2 is FNYEAQ in the germline V gene. V shed 3 bases and J shed 2 bases, with 13 bases lying between them. The CDR3 is 15 amino acids. The CDR3 sequence is CASSFSSGEQETQYF. Here the CDR3 DNA reads TGTGCCAGCAGCTTCTCTTCGGGAGAACAAGAGACCCAGTACTTC.

The chain employs TRBV20-1 and TRBJ2-1; D could derive from TRBD1 or TRBD2 (7 bases each). V was trimmed by 4 bases and J by 4 bases, leaving 14 bases between them. The germline V gene has CDR1 DFQATT and CDR2 SNEGSKA (reference sequence). The CDR3 sequence is 14 residues long. The CDR3 sequence: CSAKSGTVYNEQFF. The CDR3 DNA is TGCAGTGCTAAGAGCGGGACAGTATACAATGAGCAGTTCTTC.

The chain links TRBV27 to TRBJ2-7; D unclear. Deletions cut 2 bases from V and 0 bases from J, with 8 bases between. CDR3 size: 14 residues. Per germline, CDR1 MNHEY and CDR2 SMNVEV (reference sequence). CDR3 protein: CASSLNVISYEQYF. The CDR3, as DNA: TGTGCCAGCAGTTTAAACGTAATCTCCTACGAGCAGTACTTC.